This T cell receptor beta chain emerged from a study of shared clonotypes between healthy human individuals. Donors included only healthy HIV-negative adults lacking recent acute infections or vaccinations. Within Nashville, Tennessee resided all donors, each a Caucasian adult. Unsorted samples drew genomic DNA from 100 million or so PBMCs. Deletions cut 4 bases from V and 3 bases from J, with 17 bases between. Germline CDR1 reads SGDLS; CDR2 reads YYNGEE. The CDR3 runs 15 residues. The authors split each subset's genomic DNA evenly across several immunoSEQ plates. Repertoires were generated with immunoSEQ multiplex PCR, while TCRdb's copy carries only in-frame clones and drops some. Among about 480,000 clones listed, about 75% were seen once.

The source is a woman aged 35 to 49 in good health. Some clones in this sample may be carry-over from other donors' samples. Sequencing was performed on PBMCs. The rearrangement uses TRBV9 and TRBJ2-7; D possibly corresponds to TRBD1 (6 bases). The CDR3 sequence: CASSPGGQTSYEQYF. The CDR3 region has the DNA TGTGCCAGCAGCCCCGGCGGACAGACAAGCTACGAGCAGTACTTC.